The TCR beta chain under discussion was sequenced for a study of T cell clones after liver transplantation. Study as a whole: TCRbeta sequencing after a pre-transplant mixed lymphocyte reaction identified graft-donor-reactive clones, later tracked in post-transplant blood.

The CDR3 runs 17 residues. The V and J ends lost 2 bases and 5 bases respectively, with 19 bases between them. CDR1 and CDR2 from the germline V gene are SGDLS and YYNGEE. The protocol was immunoSEQ multiplex PCR, while the TCRdb copy is restricted to in-frame clones and leaves out a portion. The sample contains around 110,000 clones, around nine tenths of which appear only once. This sequence originates from a human patient who received a liver transplant. The T cells may partly be graft donor cells. V is TRBV9 and J is TRBJ2-2; D not certain. The specimen was CD4+ T cells from blood, collected 12 months after liver transplant. The CDR3 here is CASSVSSSSMGTGELFF. The DNA for the CDR3 is TGTGCCAGCAGCGTTAGCTCCTCTTCAATGGGAACCGGGGAGCTGTTTTTT.